The clone carrying this TCR beta chain was seen a few times. TCRdb passed the RT-PCR reads through MiXCR, listing each CDR3 protein once. This table holds hundreds of thousands of distinct CDR3 sequences, roughly 16% found once. The CDR3 sequence is 15 residues long. Trimming cost V 6 bases and J 10 bases, with 24 bases left between them. This entry is derived from a study of patients and donors after allogeneic stem cell transplantation. The sample consisted of blood, either unsorted or a sorted T cell fraction (not recorded which). This rearrangement joins TRBV12-3 or TRBV12-4 to TRBJ1-1; D is ambiguous. The sequence came from a human donor who was either an allogeneic HSCT recipient or a stem cell or donor lymphocyte infusion donor (not recorded which). It is not recorded whose cells these are; they may come from a transplant donor. In nucleotides, the CDR3 is TGTGCCAGCAGGCCGAAGTGGACCGCTCAAATGGGAGCTTTCTTT. It is translated as CASRPKWTAQMGAFF.